The clone carrying this T cell receptor (beta chain) has just a few counts. Its target is unknown. Tregs were sorted as CD4+CD25+CD127-/low cells. The study, taken as a whole, reports: The TCR gene usage of tumor memory CD4+ T cells clustered together with blood and lymph node memory CD4+ cells and with lymph node naive CD4+ cells. Greatest tumor Treg TCR overlap was with tumor naive CD4+ cells.

Full-length variable regions came from constant-region reverse primers plus semi-nested Nested Universal Primer A PCR. TCRdb re-derived calls from the 5' RACE reads in MiXCR, one entry per CDR3 protein. The table records more than 55,000 distinct CDR3 sequences, around 21% of them present only once. The sequenced sample was tumor-infiltrating Tregs sorted from the breast tumor. This TCR came from a female donor with breast cancer.

DNA for the CDR3: TGTGCCAGCAGCTTAGGGGGGGCGCTGGGGTATGGCTACACCTTC. As protein: CASSLGGALGYGYTF. The V call is TRBV7-8, the J call TRBJ1-2, with a tentative D call TRBD1 (6 bases). V lost 1 base and J 5 bases, leaving 14 bases between the germline ends. Germline CDR1 reads SGHVS; CDR2 reads FQNEAQ. CDR3 length: 15 residues.